One and the same sample provided the 31 T cell receptor beta chains below, sequenced in a study of human T cells and chemical hapten exposure. Via MiXCR, TCRdb re-called the RACE reads, giving one row per CDR3 protein. The repertoire holds roughly 120,000 distinct CDR3 sequences, with approximately 9% as singletons. Specified time point: healthy volunteer bleed at 2 weeks. Unfractionated whole blood served as the source for total RNA extraction. Sequencing was carried out using whole blood. The receptors derive from a male donor in good health. Some clones in this sample may be carry-over from other donors' samples.

The chain is built from TRBV3-1 and TRBJ2-7; TRBD1 matches at 7 bases. CDR1 LGHDT and CDR2 YNNKEL come from the germline V gene (reference sequence). The CDR3 has 14 residues. Losses at the gene ends were 0 bases for V and 3 bases for J; bases not matched to a gene: 2. As DNA, the CDR3 is TGTGCCAGCAGCCAAGACAACAGGGGCTACGAGCAGTACTTC. Its protein is CASSQDNRGYEQYF.

The chain couples TRBV5-4 to TRBJ2-7; 7 bases match TRBD2. Germline CDR1 SGHNT, CDR2 YYREEE (reference sequence). J was trimmed by 2 bases and V by 0 bases; bases with no gene match: 5. This CDR3 has 15 amino acids. The CDR3, as DNA: TGTGCCAGCAGCTTGGAGAGCGGGGCCCCCTACGAGCAGTACTTC. Amino acids: CASSLESGAPYEQYF.

This clonotype was picked up a small number of times. The CDR3 DNA follows: TGTGCCACCAGCAGAGAAACTAGCGGGACTTGGGAGACCCAGTACTTC. Protein sequence: CATSRETSGTWETQYF. V gene TRBV15 combines with J gene TRBJ2-5; 10 bases agree with TRBD2. This CDR3 is 16 amino acids long. After removal of 0 bases from V and 5 bases from J, the junction contained 6 bases not matched to a gene. The germline CDR1 and CDR2 sequences are LNHNV and YYDKDF (reference sequence).

This chain uses TRBV5-1 with TRBJ2-1; a possible D gene is TRBD1 (6 bases). CDR3 length: 19 residues. V lost 3 bases and J 0 bases, leaving 22 bases between the germline ends. Germline-derived CDR1 and CDR2 are SGHRS and YFSETQ. CDR3 protein: CASSSGLLRQESSYNEQFF. CDR3 bases: TGCGCCAGCAGCTCTGGGCTACTGAGACAGGAGAGCTCCTACAATGAGCAGTTCTTC.

A remark on this clonotype: One junction end disagrees with the germline gene, perhaps due to a read error. V is TRBV29-1 and J is TRBJ2-1; 8 bases agree with TRBD1. The CDR3 totals 15 residues. Germline V CDR1 and CDR2: SQVTM, ANQGSEA. In DNA, the CDR3 is TGCAGCGTTGACGGACAGGGTAGGTCCTGCAATGAGCAGTTCTTC. It yields the protein CSVDGQGRSCNEQFF.

This clonotype showed up many times. The V call is TRBV27, the J call TRBJ1-1; D uncertain. Germline values: CDR1 MNHEY, CDR2 SMNVEV (reference sequence). The CDR3 spans 13 residues. Trimming shortened V by 6 bases and J by 1 base, and 9 bases separated the two germline ends. Written as DNA, the CDR3 is TGTGCCAGCAGAAATATGTGGAACACTGAAGCTTTCTTT. It codes for CASRNMWNTEAFF.

The J gene is TRBJ2-1, the V gene TRBV20-1; D uncertain. This CDR3 has 14 amino acids. The V gene's germline CDR1 is DFQATT and CDR2 SNEGSKA (reference sequence). Trimming removed 0 bases at V and 0 bases at J, with 6 bases between. DNA of the CDR3: TGCAGTGCTAGAGACACGGGCTCCTACAATGAGCAGTTCTTC. This codes for CSARDTGSYNEQFF.

This clonotype was found many times. The chain joins TRBV20-1 to TRBJ2-1; 14 positions match TRBD2. Germline CDR1 and CDR2: DFQATT and SNEGSKA (reference sequence). CDR3 length: 14 amino acids. V was clipped by 4 bases and J by 6 bases; unmatched bases: 2. CDR3 sequence reads: CSAKTSGRANEQFF. The CDR3 region has the DNA TGCAGTGCTAAGACTAGCGGGAGGGCCAATGAGCAGTTCTTC.

The sample holds many counts of this clonotype. This chain joins TRBV30 and TRBJ1-1; perhaps TRBD1 as D (5 bases). Between the trimmed V and J ends, which lost 4 bases and 5 bases, there was a span of 11 bases. The CDR3 totals 12 residues. Germline V gene data show CDR1 as GTSNPN and CDR2 as SVGIG (reference sequence). The CDR3 spells CAWKQGWTEAFF. DNA for the CDR3: TGTGCCTGGAAGCAGGGTTGGACTGAAGCTTTCTTT.

This clonotype occurred many times. The chain uses TRBV7-9 and TRBJ1-5; D is undetermined. Germline CDR1 SEHNR, CDR2 FQNEAQ (reference sequence). The ends were cut back, 5 bases at V and 9 bases at J, with 26 bases in the middle. The CDR3 is 17 amino acids. The DNA for the CDR3 is TGTGCCAGCAGCGATACTAACGAGGTGTCCGCGGGTGGGCCCCAGCATTTT. This translates into CASSDTNEVSAGGPQHF.

This clonotype was seen once. The chain couples TRBV25-1 to TRBJ1-2; D might be TRBD1 (5 bases). The CDR3 is 14 residues long. V was cut by 3 bases and J by 4 bases, with 12 bases left in between. The germline CDR1 and CDR2 sequences are MGHDK and SYGVNS. In DNA, the CDR3 is TGTGCCAGCAGTGATGGGGGGGAGGCCTATGGCTACACCTTC. Translation: CASSDGGEAYGYTF.

The CDR3 DNA reads TGCGCCAGCAGGTCATCGACAGGGGGTCAAGAGACCCAGTACTTC. It codes for CASRSSTGGQETQYF. The V gene is TRBV5-1, the J gene TRBJ2-5; 9 bases map to TRBD1. Germline V CDR1 and CDR2: SGHRS, YFSETQ. The CDR3 is 15 amino acids. The V and J ends lost 5 bases and 2 bases, in that order; junction bases with no gene match: 7.

This clonotype was observed a handful of times. The gene calls are TRBV7-9 and TRBJ2-7; tentatively, D is TRBD2 (5 bases). Germline values: CDR1 SEHNR, CDR2 FQNEAQ (reference sequence). V was trimmed by 2 bases and J by 6 bases, leaving 8 bases between them. The CDR3 contains 12 residues. CDR3 bases: TGTGCCAGCAGCTTACGAGGGCTCGAGCAGTACTTC. Translated, it gives CASSLRGLEQYF.

This clonotype was detected a few times. The chain uses TRBV5-1 and TRBJ1-1; the match to TRBD1 covers 9 bases. The CDR3 consists of 15 residues. Trimming took 4 bases from V and 4 from J; bases not matched to a gene: 8. Germline CDR1 and CDR2: SGHRS and YFSETQ. The CDR3 reads CASSTDRGSATEAFF. CDR3 coding DNA: TGCGCCAGCAGCACGGACAGGGGCTCGGCCACTGAAGCTTTCTTT.

The rearrangement joins TRBV3-1 to TRBJ2-7, with D hard to call. CDR1 is LGHDT and CDR2 is YNNKEL in the germline V gene (reference sequence). The CDR3 consists of 13 residues. Trimming removed 0 bases at V and 7 bases at J, with 10 bases between. The CDR3 sequence: CASSQDHSREQYF. CDR3 nucleotide sequence: TGTGCCAGCAGCCAAGATCACTCAAGGGAGCAGTACTTC.

This clonotype was counted many times. This sequence joins TRBV21-1 and TRBJ2-7; whether TRBD2, the table's D call, matches the DNA was not checked. TRBV21-1 constitutes a pseudogene. The CDR3 extends over 16 amino acids. The CDR3 protein is CASIKGVAGVSYEQYF. The CDR3, as DNA: TGTGCCAGCATCAAAGGGGTTGCGGGAGTGTCCTACGAGCAGTACTTC.

The CDR3 coding sequence is TGCAGCGTTGAAGAAACCGGGACGGAAGATAACAACTATGGCTACACCTTC. The encoded protein is CSVEETGTEDNNYGYTF. V gene TRBV29-1 combines with J gene TRBJ1-2, with D possibly matching TRBD1 (5 bases). Looked up from germline, CDR1 is SQVTM and CDR2 is ANQGSEA. Trimming took 0 bases from V and 2 from J, leaving 19 bases between them. This CDR3 comprises 17 residues. Supplemented by reference TRBV29-1 and TRBJ1-2, the full variable domain reads SAVISQKPSRDICQRGTSLTIQCQVDSQVTMMFWYRQQPGQSLTLIATANQGSEATYESGFVIDKFPISRPNLTFSTLTVSNMSPEDSSIYLCSVEETGTEDNNYGYTFGSGTRLTVV.

In its sample, this clonotype was seen a few times. The chain recombines TRBV13 with TRBJ2-7, with D perhaps TRBD2 (5 bases). Trimming stripped 5 bases from V and 6 bases from J, with 17 bases between. The CDR3 is made up of 14 amino acids. CDR1 and CDR2 from the germline V gene are PRHDT and FYEKMQ (reference sequence). CDR3 bases: TGTGCCAGCAGCACGCGGACGATTGGAGGCGAGCAGTACTTC. Its translation is CASSTRTIGGEQYF.

This chain links TRBV5-1 with TRBJ1-1; 7 bases align to TRBD1. CDR3 size: 13 residues. Germline V gene sequence: CDR1 SGHRS, CDR2 YFSETQ. With 4 bases clipped from V and 11 bases from J, the junction kept 11 bases outside the gene matches. CDR3: CASSKDRVDRAFF. The CDR3 DNA is TGCGCCAGCAGCAAAGACAGGGTGGATCGGGCTTTCTTT.

This clonotype was recorded a few times. V is TRBV25-1 and J is TRBJ2-7; D tentatively reads TRBD1 or TRBD2 (5 bases each). With 5 bases removed from V and 2 bases from J, the gap between germline ends came to 16 bases. The CDR3 loop spans 15 amino acids. CDR1 is MGHDK, CDR2 SYGVNS, per germline. The chain's CDR3 is CASSPNNRGAYEQYF. DNA for the CDR3: TGTGCCAGCAGTCCTAACAATAGGGGAGCCTACGAGCAGTACTTC.

The chain recombines TRBV29-1 with TRBJ2-7, with 10 bases matching TRBD1. The CDR3 is 17 residues long. The germline V gene encodes CDR1 SQVTM and CDR2 ANQGSEA. Trimming took 1 base from V and 1 from J; bases not matched to a gene: 10. CDR3 sequence reads: CSVEVLPTGQGSYEQYF. CDR3 nucleotide sequence: TGCAGCGTTGAAGTACTTCCGACGGGACAGGGGTCCTACGAGCAGTACTTC.

This clonotype showed up many times. This chain connects TRBV20-1 to TRBJ2-7; D is undetermined. Germline V gene sequence: CDR1 DFQATT, CDR2 SNEGSKA (reference sequence). V shed 2 bases and J shed 1 base, with 9 bases lying between them. CDR3 length equals 13 residues. CDR3 residues: CSARSPGSYEQYF. The CDR3, as DNA: TGCAGTGCTAGATCACCAGGTTCCTACGAGCAGTACTTC.

At least ten counts were recorded for this clonotype. A read error may account for a junction end that differs from germline. CDR3 loop: CAIRDGERANTEAFF. In DNA form, the CDR3 reads TGCGCCATCAGGGACGGGGAAAGGGCGAACACTGAAGCTTTCTTT. This sequence joins TRBV10-3 and TRBJ1-1; D might be TRBD1 (5 bases). The V gene's germline CDR1 is ENHRY and CDR2 SYGVKD. The CDR3 runs to 15 residues.

This clonotype was observed a few times. This sequence joins TRBV20-1 and TRBJ1-1; a weak D match, TRBD1 (5 bases). Trimming removed 3 bases from V and 7 bases from J, with 9 bases in between. CDR1 and CDR2 from the germline V gene are DFQATT and SNEGSKA (reference sequence). The CDR3 spans 11 residues. This chain's CDR3 is CSAREGFEAFF. CDR3 coding DNA: TGCAGTGCTAGGGAGGGGTTTGAAGCTTTCTTT.

The chain joins TRBV20-1 to TRBJ1-2, with TRBD1 matching over 7 bases. The CDR3 runs to 13 residues. Germline V gene sequence: CDR1 DFQATT, CDR2 SNEGSKA (reference sequence). The junction had 1 base not matched to a gene; V was cut back by 1 base and J by 2 bases. This chain's CDR3 is CSARAQGNYGYTF. The DNA for the CDR3 is TGCAGTGCTAGAGCACAGGGGAACTATGGCTACACCTTC.

This clonotype was seen at least ten times. The chain has TRBV7-9 and TRBJ2-3; TRBD1 agrees at 7 bases. Germline assignment: CDR1 SEHNR and CDR2 FQNEAQ (reference sequence). The V gene end was trimmed by 5 bases and the J gene end by 4 bases; junction bases not matched to a gene: 6. There are 14 residues in the CDR3. The CDR3 here is CASSADRASDTQYF. For the CDR3, the DNA is TGTGCCAGCAGCGCAGACAGGGCATCAGATACGCAGTATTTT.

This clonotype showed up many times. The chain recombines TRBV11-2 with TRBJ1-4; D possibly corresponds to TRBD1 (5 bases). V lost 5 bases and J 7 bases, leaving 11 bases between the germline ends. Germline lookup yields CDR1 SGHAT and CDR2 FQNNGV. CDR3 length: 13 amino acids. CDR3 amino acids: CASSRDRSEKLFF. The CDR3 bases are TGTGCCAGCAGCCGGGACCGAAGTGAAAAACTGTTTTTT.

The chain links TRBV7-8 to TRBJ2-7, with D perhaps given as TRBD1 or TRBD2 (5 bases each). CDR3 length: 16 amino acids. In germline, CDR1 is SGHVS, CDR2 FQNEAQ. The V and J ends lost 5 bases and 2 bases respectively, with 19 bases between them. The CDR3 nucleotides are TGTGCCAGCAGCCCCGGGGACCTCATCCCCACCTACGAGCAGTACTTC. This gives the protein CASSPGDLIPTYEQYF. Full variable domain (missing parts from reference TRBV7-8 and TRBJ2-7): GAGVSQSPRYKVAKRGQDVALRCDPISGHVSLFWYQQALGQGPEFLTYFQNEAQLDKSGLPSDRFFAERPEGSVSTLKIQRTQQEDSAVYLCASSPGDLIPTYEQYFGPGTRLTVT.

This clonotype was found many times. The gene calls are TRBV11-1 and TRBJ2-2; TRBD2 agrees at 10 bases. The germline V gene has CDR1 SGHAT and CDR2 FQDESV (reference sequence). V lost 5 bases and J lost 6; bases outside the gene matches: 12. The CDR3 has 17 residues. The CDR3 nucleotides are TGTGCCAGCAGCCCCCCCGCCGGGACTAGCGTTCCCGGGGAGCTGTTTTTT. It encodes CASSPPAGTSVPGELFF. Variable domain in full (rest from reference TRBV11-1 and TRBJ2-2): EAEVAQSPRYKITEKSQAVAFWCDPISGHATLYWYRQILGQGPELLVQFQDESVVDDSQLPKDRFSAERLKGVDSTLKIQPAELGDSAMYLCASSPPAGTSVPGELFFGEGSRLTVL.

V is TRBV7-2 and J is TRBJ1-1, with D uncertain. Trimming cost V 0 bases and J 1 base, with 9 bases left between them. The germline gives CDR1 SGHTA, CDR2 FQGNSA. The CDR3 spans 15 residues. The CDR3 is CASSLAGLPNTEAFF. As DNA, the CDR3 is TGTGCCAGCAGCTTAGCGGGTCTCCCGAACACTGAAGCTTTCTTT.

The V and J genes are TRBV6-6 and TRBJ2-1; 13 bases map to TRBD2. The junction had 0 bases not matched to a gene; V was cut back by 2 bases and J by 5 bases. The CDR3 spans 15 residues. Germline CDR1 and CDR2: MNHNY and SVGAGI (reference sequence). The CDR3 DNA reads TGTGCCAGCAGTTACGGACTAGCGGGGGACAATGAGCAGTTCTTC. Translation gives CASSYGLAGDNEQFF.